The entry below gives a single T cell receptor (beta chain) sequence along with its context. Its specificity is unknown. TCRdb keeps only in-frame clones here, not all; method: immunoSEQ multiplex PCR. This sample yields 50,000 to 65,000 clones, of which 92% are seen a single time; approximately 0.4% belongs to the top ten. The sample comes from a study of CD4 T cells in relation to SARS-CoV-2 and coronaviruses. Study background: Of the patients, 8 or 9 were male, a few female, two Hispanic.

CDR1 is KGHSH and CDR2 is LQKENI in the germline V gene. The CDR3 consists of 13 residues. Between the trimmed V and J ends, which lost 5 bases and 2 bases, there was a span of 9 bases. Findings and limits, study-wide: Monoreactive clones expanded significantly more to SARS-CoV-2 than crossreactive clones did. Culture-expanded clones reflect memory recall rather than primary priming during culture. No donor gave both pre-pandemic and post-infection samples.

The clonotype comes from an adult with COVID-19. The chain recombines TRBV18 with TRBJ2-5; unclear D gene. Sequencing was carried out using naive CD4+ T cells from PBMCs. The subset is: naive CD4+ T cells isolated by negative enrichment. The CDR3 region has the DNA TGTGCCAGCTCATCGGACCTACAAGAGACCCAGTACTTC. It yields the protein CASSSDLQETQYF.